These 31 T cell receptor beta chains share one sample of origin, sequenced in a study of T cell responses to AZD1222 COVID-19 vaccine. Method: immunoSEQ multiplex PCR; TCRdb's copy keeps in-frame clones and lacks some. The sample consists of around 110,000 clones, under 95% of them appearing once. The source material was peripheral blood, sampled 28 days after the second AZD1222 dose. These receptors all come from an adult who received the AZD1222 COVID-19 vaccine.

This clone was observed a handful of times. Other DNA sequences from this sample encode an identical CDR3 as well. This sequence joins TRBV4-2 and TRBJ2-5; TRBD2 matches 8 bases. The CDR3 covers 15 residues. After removal of 0 bases from V and 2 bases from J, the junction contained 2 bases not matched to a gene. Germline lookup yields CDR1 LGHNA and CDR2 YNFKEQ. The CDR3 region is CASSQERGGQETQYF. CDR3 nucleotide sequence: TGTGCCAGCAGCCAAGAACGGGGGGGACAAGAGACCCAGTACTTC.

This rearrangement joins TRBV7-2 to TRBJ2-7, with D unresolved. The CDR3 extends over 14 amino acids. Germline CDR1 SGHTA, CDR2 FQGNSA. V dropped 3 bases and J dropped 1 base, with 10 bases sitting between them. The CDR3 DNA reads TGTGCCAGCAGCTTCCTTGTCGGTTCCTACGAGCAGTACTTC. It is translated as CASSFLVGSYEQYF. The full variable domain, rest sourced from reference TRBV7-2 and TRBJ2-7, is GAGVSQSPSNKVTEKGKDVELRCDPISGHTALYWYRQSLGQGLEFLIYFQGNSAPDKSGLPSDRFSAERTGGSVSTLTIQRTQQEDSAVYLCASSFLVGSYEQYFGPGTRLTVT.

This clone was counted between two and nine times. This chain connects TRBV7-6 to TRBJ1-1; D possibly corresponds to TRBD1 (5 bases). Trimming shortened V by 6 bases and J by 1 base, and 15 bases separated the two germline ends. CDR1 and CDR2 from the germline V gene are SGHVS and FNYEAQ. The CDR3 spans 15 residues. For the CDR3, the DNA is TGTGCCAGCAGTCTCCGGGACCTTCAGAACACTGAAGCTTTCTTT. This gives the protein CASSLRDLQNTEAFF.

The chain has TRBV5-1 and TRBJ1-2; D is unclear. From germline, CDR1 is SGHRS and CDR2 YFSETQ. V shed 1 base and J shed 5 bases, with 9 bases lying between them. This CDR3 has 13 amino acids. For the CDR3, the DNA is TGCGCCAGCAGCTTGAGGGCGGTTTATGGCTACACCTTC. It is translated as CASSLRAVYGYTF.

The chain is built from TRBV18 and TRBJ1-2; 7 bases align to TRBD1. The CDR3 runs to 14 residues. Trimming at V came to 3 bases and at J to 5 bases, leaving 6 bases not matched to a gene. Germline values: CDR1 KGHSH, CDR2 LQKENI. The CDR3 here is CASSPSGTAYGYTF. CDR3 in DNA: TGTGCCAGCTCACCGTCCGGGACAGCTTATGGCTACACCTTC.

This clone was detected only a few times. V and J are TRBV28 and TRBJ1-5, with a possible D match to TRBD1 (6 bases). The CDR3 spans 14 residues. Germline CDR1 is MDHEN and CDR2 is SYDVKM. The V end was cut by 5 bases, the J end by 5 bases, with 13 bases between. CDR3 sequence: CASSPGGGHQPQHF. The CDR3, as DNA: TGTGCCAGCAGTCCCGGGGGGGGCCATCAGCCCCAGCATTTT.

The chain combines TRBV3-1 (or the pseudogene TRBV3-2) with TRBJ2-7; no reliable D call. This CDR3 is 13 amino acids long. CDR1 is LGHDT, CDR2 YNNKEL, per germline (reference sequence). Trimming took 6 bases from V and 2 from J, leaving 11 bases between them. The CDR3 loop is CASRGTAPYEQYF. For the CDR3, the DNA is TGTGCCAGCAGGGGTACAGCCCCCTACGAGCAGTACTTC.

The rearrangement uses TRBV27 and TRBJ2-5, with D unclear. The CDR3 covers 15 residues. Germline CDR1 is MNHEY and CDR2 is SMNVEV (reference sequence). The V end lost 4 bases, the J end lost 5 bases, and 17 bases lay between the germline ends. CDR3: CASSSQELVPETQYF. The CDR3 nucleotides read TGTGCCAGCAGTTCTCAGGAACTTGTCCCGGAGACCCAGTACTTC.

The chain couples TRBV5-1 to TRBJ2-1; D remains ambiguous. The V end lost 1 base, the J end lost 5 bases, and 10 bases lay between the germline ends. The germline CDR1 and CDR2 sequences are SGHRS and YFSETQ. The CDR3 is 14 residues long. This CDR3 is CASSLPQNDNEQFF. As DNA, the CDR3 is TGCGCCAGCAGCTTGCCACAGAACGACAATGAGCAGTTCTTC.

This sequence joins TRBV4-2 and TRBJ1-5, with TRBD1 identical over 9 bases. The V gene's germline CDR1 is LGHNA and CDR2 YNFKEQ. This CDR3 has 16 residues. The trim removed 3 bases at V and 6 bases at J, leaving 9 bases unmatched. CDR3 sequence: CASSQAGTGSGQPQHF. The DNA for the CDR3 is TGTGCCAGCAGCCAGGCCGGGACAGGGTCCGGTCAGCCCCAGCATTTT.

This clone was counted only a few times. This chain uses TRBV19 with TRBJ1-2, with no clear D. Germline assignment: CDR1 LNHDA and CDR2 SQIVND (reference sequence). This CDR3 is 16 amino acids long. V was cut by 5 bases and J by 4 bases, with 20 bases left in between. The DNA of the CDR3 is TGTGCCAGTAGTCGCGATATCGGACGGACTCGCTATGGCTACACCTTC. This sequence encodes CASSRDIGRTRYGYTF.

A few counts support this clone. This chain links TRBV7-9 with TRBJ1-1; D call uncertain. Trimming removed 5 bases at V and 1 base at J, with 8 bases between. From germline, CDR1 is SEHNR and CDR2 FQNEAQ (reference sequence). This CDR3 spans 13 amino acids. The CDR3 region has the DNA TGTGCCAGCAGCCCGCCGGGGAACACTGAAGCTTTCTTT. The encoded protein is CASSPPGNTEAFF. Full variable domain (remainder filled in from reference TRBV7-9 and TRBJ1-1): DTGVSQNPRHKITKRGQNVTFRCDPISEHNRLYWYRQTLGQGPEFLTYFQNEAQLEKSRLLSDRFSAERPKGSFSTLEIQRTEQGDSAMYLCASSPPGNTEAFFGQGTRLTVV.

V usage is TRBV3-1 (or the pseudogene TRBV3-2) and J usage is TRBJ1-6, with D possibly matching TRBD1 (6 bases). Trimming shortened V by 3 bases and J by 10 bases, and 19 bases separated the two germline ends. The CDR3 runs to 16 residues. Germline V CDR1 and CDR2: LGHDT, YNNKEL (reference sequence). In DNA form, the CDR3 reads TGTGCCAGCAGCCAGGAAGACAGGAAGGCTAGATCACCCCTCCACTTT. Translated: CASSQEDRKARSPLHF.

The chain has TRBV4-3 and TRBJ2-7, with 11 bases fitting TRBD2. The CDR3 length is 14 residues. The germline V gene encodes CDR1 LGHNA and CDR2 YSLEER. The trim removed 4 bases at V and 3 bases at J, leaving 2 bases unmatched. The CDR3 is CASSPGTSGYEQYF. CDR3 sequence (DNA): TGCGCCAGCAGCCCGGGGACTAGCGGCTACGAGCAGTACTTC.

J is TRBJ1-6 and V is TRBV28, with D maybe TRBD1 (6 bases). Germline V gene sequence: CDR1 MDHEN, CDR2 SYDVKM. The CDR3 runs to 15 residues. Trimming removed 6 bases at V and 4 bases at J, with 13 bases between. CDR3 DNA sequence: TGTGCCAGCAGCCCCGGGACATCATATAATTCACCCCTCCACTTT. It encodes CASSPGTSYNSPLHF.

In its sample, this clone was seen once. This chain links TRBV4-3 with TRBJ2-3, with D unclear. The CDR3 has 15 residues. Germline loops: CDR1 LGHNA, CDR2 YSLEER. Between the trimmed V and J ends, which lost 0 bases and 1 base, there was a span of 8 bases. The CDR3: CASSQEGWGTDTQYF. The CDR3 coding sequence is TGCGCCAGCAGCCAAGAAGGCTGGGGCACAGATACGCAGTATTTT.

The chain combines TRBV7-2 with TRBJ1-5; possible D gene TRBD1, 5 bases. The CDR3 has 13 amino acids. V lost 4 bases and J 4 bases, leaving 8 bases between the germline ends. Germline V gene sequence: CDR1 SGHTA, CDR2 FQGNSA. The CDR3 coding sequence is TGTGCCAGCAGCTCGGACAAGAATCAGCCCCAGCATTTT. Translation gives CASSSDKNQPQHF. Together with reference TRBV7-2 and TRBJ1-5, the CDR3 gives the full variable domain: GAGVSQSPSNKVTEKGKDVELRCDPISGHTALYWYRQSLGQGLEFLIYFQGNSAPDKSGLPSDRFSAERTGGSVSTLTIQRTQQEDSAVYLCASSSDKNQPQHFGDGTRLSIL.

The chain is built from TRBV7-8 and TRBJ2-5, with 10 positions matching TRBD2. Germline V CDR1 and CDR2: SGHVS, FQNEAQ. This CDR3 region has 16 residues. The ends lost 3 bases at V and 5 bases at J; junction bases unmatched: 9. The CDR3 DNA sequence: TGTGCCAGCAGCTTGGGTAGCGGGAGGCCGGCGGAGACCCAGTACTTC. Translating it yields CASSLGSGRPAETQYF.

The gene calls are TRBV6-2 or TRBV6-3 and TRBJ2-5; no definite D call. V dropped 0 bases and J dropped 3 bases, with 8 bases sitting between them. This CDR3 comprises 14 residues. CDR1 is MNHEY and CDR2 is SVGEGT in the germline V gene. The CDR3 DNA follows: TGTGCCAGCAGTTACTCCCACTGGGAAGAGACCCAGTACTTC. Its translation is CASSYSHWEETQYF.

V is TRBV16 and J is TRBJ1-2; TRBD1 matches at 9 bases. The CDR3 runs 13 residues. V lost 6 bases and J lost 7; bases outside the gene matches: 6. Germline values: CDR1 KGHSY, CDR2 FQNENV. For the CDR3, the DNA is TGTGCCAGCAGTCCCGGGACAGGGTTTGGCTACACCTTC. As protein: CASSPGTGFGYTF.

V and J are TRBV5-6 and TRBJ2-7; perhaps TRBD1 as D (6 bases). This CDR3 has 13 amino acids. Trimming removed 5 bases at V and 3 bases at J, with 12 bases between. Per the germline V gene, CDR1 is SGHDT and CDR2 is YYEEEE. The CDR3 loop reads CASRSTGNYEQYF. The CDR3 nucleotides read TGTGCCAGCAGGAGTACAGGGAACTACGAGCAGTACTTC.

J is TRBJ1-4 and V is TRBV20-1, with TRBD1 matching 7 bases. Germline V lookup: CDR1 DFQATT, CDR2 SNEGSKA (reference sequence). Trimming removed 3 bases from V and 4 bases from J; junction bases left unmatched: 8. The CDR3 totals 15 residues. This chain's CDR3 is CSASQTGRGNEKLFF. The CDR3, as DNA: TGCAGTGCTAGTCAGACAGGGAGGGGTAATGAAAAACTGTTTTTT.

This clone was seen a handful of times. The chain uses TRBV4-2 and TRBJ2-2; a possible D gene is TRBD2 (7 bases). The CDR3 sequence is 17 residues long. The V gene lost 1 base and the J gene lost 6 bases, with 18 bases spanning the gap. Germline loops: CDR1 LGHNA, CDR2 YNFKEQ. The CDR3 DNA reads as TGTGCCAGCAGCCAAGTGGGGGCTAGCGGTGAATCCGGGGAGCTGTTTTTT. Its protein is CASSQVGASGESGELFF.

The chain carries TRBV6-1 and TRBJ1-2; 7 bases map to TRBD1. This CDR3 comprises 15 residues. Germline trimming cut 0 bases from V and 7 bases from J; bases unmatched to any gene: 8. Germline V gives CDR1 MNHNS, CDR2 SASEGT. The CDR3 DNA is TGTGCCAGCAGTGAAGCCACAGGGGCCCTCGGTGGCTACACCTTC. This sequence encodes CASSEATGALGGYTF.

The J gene is TRBJ1-4, the V gene TRBV25-1, with D perhaps matching TRBD1 (5 bases). This CDR3 is built from 14 residues. V gave up 6 bases and J gave up 5 bases, with 13 bases separating them. Germline values: CDR1 MGHDK, CDR2 SYGVNS. The CDR3 loop is CASSAGGANEKLFF. CDR3 in DNA: TGTGCCAGCAGCGCCGGGGGAGCCAATGAAAAACTGTTTTTT.

This clone was picked up one time. The sample has other DNA sequences that encode this CDR3 too. V is TRBV28 and J is TRBJ1-5; weak D call: TRBD1 (6 bases). With 7 bases removed from V and 7 bases from J, the gap between germline ends came to 11 bases. Germline V lookup: CDR1 MDHEN, CDR2 SYDVKM. The CDR3 consists of 12 residues. In DNA form, the CDR3 reads TGTGCCAGCACGGGGGGGGGCCAGCCCCAGCATTTT. This encodes CASTGGGQPQHF. The variable domain in full, completed from reference TRBV28 and TRBJ1-5, reads DVKVTQSSRYLVKRTGEKVFLECVQDMDHENMFWYRQDPGLGLRLIYFSYDVKMKEKGDIPEGYSVSREKKERFSLILESASTNQTSMYLCASTGGGQPQHFGDGTRLSIL.

This rearrangement joins TRBV7-9 to TRBJ1-4; 11 bases match TRBD1. Germline CDR1 and CDR2: SEHNR and FQNEAQ (reference sequence). The CDR3 runs 14 residues. J gave up 12 bases and V 1 base, and 4 bases lay outside the gene matches. Written as DNA, the CDR3 is TGTGCCAGCAGCTTAGGGGGACAGGGGGACGAACTGTTTTTT. Translating gives CASSLGGQGDELFF.

V usage is TRBV19 and J usage is TRBJ1-1; 8 nucleotides agree with TRBD1. From germline, CDR1 is LNHDA and CDR2 SQIVND (reference sequence). The length of the CDR3 is 14 residues. V lost 7 bases and J lost 6; bases outside the gene matches: 10. This CDR3 reads CASTLYRGDPEAFF. The CDR3 region has the DNA TGTGCCAGTACCCTATACAGGGGGGACCCTGAAGCTTTCTTT. Together with reference TRBV19 and TRBJ1-1, the CDR3 gives the full variable domain: DGGITQSPKYLFRKEGQNVTLSCEQNLNHDAMYWYRQDPGQGLRLIYYSQIVNDFQKGDIAEGYSVSREKKESFPLTVTSAQKNPTAFYLCASTLYRGDPEAFFGQGTRLTVV.

J is TRBJ2-7 and V is TRBV12-3 or TRBV12-4; D might be TRBD1 or TRBD2, each matching 5 bases. V was trimmed by 6 bases and J by 2 bases, leaving 11 bases between them. CDR3 size: 13 residues. The CDR3: CASSRGATYEQYF. For the CDR3, the DNA is TGTGCCAGCAGCCGAGGGGCAACCTACGAGCAGTACTTC.

This clone was detected only once. CDR3 DNA: TGCGCCAGCAGTTCCGGGACAGGTCCCTACGAGCAGTACTTC. It codes for CASSSGTGPYEQYF. V gene TRBV10-2 combines with J gene TRBJ2-7; the match to TRBD1 covers 8 bases. Trimming at V came to 5 bases and at J to 2 bases, leaving 5 bases not matched to a gene. The length of the CDR3 is 14 residues. The germline V gene encodes CDR1 WSHSY and CDR2 SAAADI.

The count of this clone is one. This chain joins TRBV7-9 and TRBJ2-1, with 8 positions matching TRBD2. Per the germline V gene, CDR1 is SEHNR and CDR2 is FQNEAQ (reference sequence). Trimming cost V 3 bases and J 6 bases; bases outside gene matches: 13. The CDR3 has 17 residues. The CDR3 nucleotides are TGTGCCAGCAGCTTCCCATGGAGCGGGGGAGTCGGCAATGAGCAGTTCTTC. It specifies CASSFPWSGGVGNEQFF.